These 14 T cell receptor beta chains share one sample of origin, sequenced in a study of blood T cell repertoires in COVID-19. Produced via immunoSEQ multiplex PCR; TCRdb's table is partial and in-frame only. The data hold about 98,000 clones, with roughly 80% observed a single time. Sequencing was performed on peripheral blood. Receptors were obtained from an elderly woman with acute or convalescent COVID-19.

This chain links TRBV11-2 with TRBJ2-5, with D hard to call. Germline V gene sequence: CDR1 SGHAT, CDR2 FQNNGV. Trimming pared 1 base from V and 7 bases from J, leaving 10 bases between. The CDR3 is 13 amino acids. The CDR3: CASSLGRDGTQYF. CDR3 DNA: TGTGCCAGCAGCTTAGGGAGAGATGGGACCCAGTACTTC.

V is TRBV10-3 and J is TRBJ2-2; TRBD1 aligns across 7 bases. CDR1 is ENHRY, CDR2 SYGVKD, per germline. V lost 5 bases, J lost 1 base, and 10 bases stayed unmatched. This CDR3 spans 17 amino acids. CDR3 protein: CAISNPGQMLNTGELFF. The CDR3 region has the DNA TGTGCCATCAGTAACCCGGGACAGATGTTGAACACCGGGGAGCTGTTTTTT.

The gene calls are TRBV7-2 and TRBJ1-1; D uncertain. Trimming cost V 7 bases and J 1 base, with 7 bases left between them. Per germline, CDR1 SGHTA and CDR2 FQGNSA. The CDR3 consists of 12 residues. CDR3 nucleotides: TGTGCCAGCAACCGACAGAACACTGAAGCTTTCTTT. Encoded protein: CASNRQNTEAFF.

The rearrangement joins TRBV5-1 to TRBJ2-6, with no clear D. Trimming stripped 0 bases from V and 0 bases from J, with 7 bases between. The CDR3 contains 16 residues. Germline assignment: CDR1 SGHRS and CDR2 YFSETQ. CDR3 nucleotide sequence: TGCGCCAGCAGCTTGGCACTGAGCTCTGGGGCCAACGTCCTGACTTTC. It yields the protein CASSLALSSGANVLTF.

The chain carries TRBV5-6 and TRBJ1-3; tentatively, D is TRBD1 (6 bases). Germline V gene sequence: CDR1 SGHDT, CDR2 YYEEEE. The CDR3 runs to 16 residues. Deletions cut 4 bases from V and 2 bases from J, with 16 bases between. CDR3 in amino acids: CASSKNRASPGNTIYF. DNA for the CDR3: TGTGCCAGCAGCAAGAACAGGGCGTCGCCTGGAAACACCATATATTTT.

This chain links TRBV24-1 with TRBJ2-2; D may be TRBD1 (5 bases). This CDR3 has 17 residues. Germline CDR1 reads KGHDR; CDR2 reads SFDVKD. The V end lost 5 bases, the J end lost 0 bases, and 15 bases lay between the germline ends. The CDR3 DNA follows: TGTGCCACCAGTGCGGTCGCTGGGGCTACGAACACCGGGGAGCTGTTTTTT. It yields the protein CATSAVAGATNTGELFF.

This clone has only a few counts. This chain connects TRBV7-9 to TRBJ1-4; a possible D gene is TRBD1 (5 bases). V gave up 5 bases and J gave up 4 bases, with 14 bases separating them. The CDR3 spans 15 residues. Germline V gene lookup returns CDR1 SEHNR and CDR2 FQNEAQ (reference sequence). The CDR3 loop is CASSRNGGNNEKLFF. CDR3 sequence (DNA): TGTGCCAGCAGCCGGAATGGGGGGAATAATGAAAAACTGTTTTTT. The variable domain in full, with the rest retrieved from reference TRBV7-9 and TRBJ1-4, is DTGVSQNPRHKITKRGQNVTFRCDPISEHNRLYWYRQTLGQGPEFLTYFQNEAQLEKSRLLSDRFSAERPKGSFSTLEIQRTEQGDSAMYLCASSRNGGNNEKLFFGSGTQLSVL.

The genes are TRBV28 and TRBJ2-7, with TRBD1 matching over 8 bases. The CDR3 spans 15 residues. The junction had 11 bases not matched to a gene; V was cut back by 8 bases and J by 2 bases. CDR1 is MDHEN, CDR2 SYDVKM, per germline. DNA of the CDR3: TGTGCCAGCGCCATGCGGGACAGGCCAGCCTACGAGCAGTACTTC. Its translation is CASAMRDRPAYEQYF.

The rearrangement uses TRBV6-2 or TRBV6-3 and TRBJ1-5; D call uncertain. V gave up 5 bases and J gave up 4 bases, with 18 bases separating them. The CDR3 consists of 16 residues. In germline, CDR1 is MNHEY, CDR2 SVGEGT. The CDR3 sequence: CASSTPAPSGNQPQHF. DNA of the CDR3: TGTGCCAGCAGTACCCCGGCCCCCTCGGGAAATCAGCCCCAGCATTTT.

The V call is TRBV2, the J call TRBJ1-3, with 8 bases matching TRBD1. Germline V gene data show CDR1 as SNHLY and CDR2 as FYNNEI. J gave up 0 bases and V 5 bases, and 3 bases lay outside the gene matches. The CDR3 consists of 15 residues. CDR3 sequence reads: CASSWDRSSGNTIYF. The CDR3 coding sequence is TGTGCCAGCAGTTGGGACAGGAGCTCTGGAAACACCATATATTTT. Using reference TRBV2 and TRBJ1-3 for the parts outside the CDR3, the full variable domain is EPEVTQTPSHQVTQMGQEVILRCVPISNHLYFYWYRQILGQKVEFLVSFYNNEISEKSEIFDDQFSVERPDGSNFTLKIRSTKLEDSAMYFCASSWDRSSGNTIYFGEGSWLTVV.

The V gene is TRBV6-5, the J gene TRBJ1-2; 9 bases line up with TRBD1. After removal of 7 bases from V and 5 bases from J, the junction contained 5 bases not matched to a gene. CDR1 is MNHEY and CDR2 is SVGAGI in the germline V gene. The CDR3 totals 13 residues. The chain's CDR3 is CASNDRGSYGYTF. The CDR3 bases are TGTGCCAGCAACGACAGGGGGTCATATGGCTACACCTTC.

The V gene is TRBV30, the J gene TRBJ1-1; D unresolved. The CDR3 extends over 13 amino acids. Trimming shortened V by 3 bases and J by 1 base, and 9 bases separated the two germline ends. The germline gives CDR1 GTSNPN, CDR2 SVGIG (reference sequence). CDR3 DNA: TGTGCCTGGAGGGGCATGGGGAACACTGAAGCTTTCTTT. This codes for CAWRGMGNTEAFF.

The chain employs TRBV5-4 and TRBJ2-2; 9 positions match TRBD1. This CDR3 comprises 15 residues. In germline, CDR1 is SGHNT, CDR2 YYREEE (reference sequence). V was clipped by 0 bases and J by 5 bases; unmatched bases: 2. CDR3 loop: CASSLGDRATGELFF. CDR3 DNA: TGTGCCAGCAGCTTGGGGGACAGGGCAACCGGGGAGCTGTTTTTT.

The chain links TRBV29-1 to TRBJ2-6, with D unclear. The length of the CDR3 is 13 residues. With 3 bases removed from V and 1 base from J, the gap between germline ends came to 4 bases. Germline CDR1 SQVTM, CDR2 ANQGSEA. The CDR3, as DNA: TGCAGCGTTGACATGTCTGGGGCCAACGTCCTGACTTTC. This codes for CSVDMSGANVLTF.